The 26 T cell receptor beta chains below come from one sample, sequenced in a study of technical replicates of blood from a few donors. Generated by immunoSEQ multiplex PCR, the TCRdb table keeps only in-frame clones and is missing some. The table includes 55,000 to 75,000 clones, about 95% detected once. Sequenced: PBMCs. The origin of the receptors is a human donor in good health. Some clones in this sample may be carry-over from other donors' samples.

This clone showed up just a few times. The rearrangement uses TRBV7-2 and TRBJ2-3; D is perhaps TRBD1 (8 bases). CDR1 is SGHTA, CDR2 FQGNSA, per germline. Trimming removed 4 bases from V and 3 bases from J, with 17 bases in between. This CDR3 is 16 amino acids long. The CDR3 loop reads CASSYKTGGVTDTQYF. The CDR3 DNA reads TGTGCCAGCAGCTACAAAACAGGGGGGGTTACAGATACGCAGTATTTT.

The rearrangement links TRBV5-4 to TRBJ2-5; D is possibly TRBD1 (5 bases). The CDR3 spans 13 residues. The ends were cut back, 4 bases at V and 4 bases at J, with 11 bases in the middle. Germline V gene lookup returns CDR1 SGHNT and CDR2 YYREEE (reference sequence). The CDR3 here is CASSRDSRETQYF. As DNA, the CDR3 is TGTGCCAGCAGCCGTGACAGCAGAGAGACCCAGTACTTC.

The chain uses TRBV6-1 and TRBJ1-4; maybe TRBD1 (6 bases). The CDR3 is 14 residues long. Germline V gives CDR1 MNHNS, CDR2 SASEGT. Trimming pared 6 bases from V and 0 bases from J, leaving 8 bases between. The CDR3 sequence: CASSEGATNEKLFF. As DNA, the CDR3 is TGTGCCAGCAGCGAGGGGGCAACTAATGAAAAACTGTTTTTT.

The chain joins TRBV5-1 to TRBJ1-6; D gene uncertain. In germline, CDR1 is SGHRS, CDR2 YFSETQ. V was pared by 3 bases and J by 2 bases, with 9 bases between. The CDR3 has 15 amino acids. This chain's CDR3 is CASSSDGAYNSPLHF. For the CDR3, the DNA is TGCGCCAGCAGCTCGGACGGGGCCTATAATTCACCCCTCCACTTT.

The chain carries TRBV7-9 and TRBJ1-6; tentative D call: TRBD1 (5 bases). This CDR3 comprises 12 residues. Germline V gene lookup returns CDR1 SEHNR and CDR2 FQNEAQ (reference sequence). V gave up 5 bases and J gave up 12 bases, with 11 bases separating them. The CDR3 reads CASSPGGLPLHF. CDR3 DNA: TGTGCCAGCAGCCCTGGGGGGTTACCCCTCCACTTT.

CDR3 DNA sequence: TGTGCCAGCAGCTGGGGGGGCGAATTTAATTCACCCCTCCACTTT. Translating gives CASSWGGEFNSPLHF. V gene TRBV5-4 combines with J gene TRBJ1-6; tentative D call: TRBD1 (6 bases). V gave up 3 bases and J gave up 6 bases, with 13 bases separating them. CDR1 and CDR2 from the germline V gene are SGHNT and YYREEE (reference sequence). The CDR3 is 15 amino acids.

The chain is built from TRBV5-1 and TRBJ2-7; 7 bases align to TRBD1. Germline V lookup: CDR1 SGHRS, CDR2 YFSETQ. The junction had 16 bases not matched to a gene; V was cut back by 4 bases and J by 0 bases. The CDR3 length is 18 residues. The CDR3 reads CASSGHLTGTHYSYEQYF. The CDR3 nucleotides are TGCGCCAGCAGCGGACACTTGACAGGGACCCATTACTCCTACGAGCAGTACTTC.

The CDR3 bases are TGTGCCAGCAGCGAGGGGGGGGGCCTCAATGAGCAGTTCTTC. Its protein is CASSEGGGLNEQFF. This chain connects TRBV6-6 to TRBJ2-1; tentative D call: TRBD2 (7 bases). The length of the CDR3 is 14 residues. The germline CDR1 and CDR2 sequences are MNHNY and SVGAGI (reference sequence). The ends were cut back, 6 bases at V and 6 bases at J, with 15 bases in the middle.

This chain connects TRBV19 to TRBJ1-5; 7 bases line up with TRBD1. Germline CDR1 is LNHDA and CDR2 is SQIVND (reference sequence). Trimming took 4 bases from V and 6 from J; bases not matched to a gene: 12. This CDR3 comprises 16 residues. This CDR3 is CASSKGQGVDSQPQHF. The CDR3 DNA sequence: TGTGCCAGTAGTAAGGGGCAGGGGGTTGATAGTCAGCCCCAGCATTTT.

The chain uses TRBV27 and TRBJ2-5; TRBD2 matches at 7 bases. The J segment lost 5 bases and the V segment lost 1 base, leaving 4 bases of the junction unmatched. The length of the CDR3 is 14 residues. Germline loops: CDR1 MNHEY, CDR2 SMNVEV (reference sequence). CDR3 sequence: CASSLLGGTETQYF. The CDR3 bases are TGTGCCAGCAGTTTATTGGGGGGGACGGAGACCCAGTACTTC.

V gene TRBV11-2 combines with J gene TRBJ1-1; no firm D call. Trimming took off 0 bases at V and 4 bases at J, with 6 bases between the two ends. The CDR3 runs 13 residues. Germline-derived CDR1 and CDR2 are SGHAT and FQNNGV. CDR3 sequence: CASSLEPGTEAFF. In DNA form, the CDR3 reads TGTGCCAGCAGCTTAGAACCAGGCACTGAAGCTTTCTTT. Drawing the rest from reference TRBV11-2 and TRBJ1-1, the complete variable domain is EAGVAQSPRYKIIEKRQSVAFWCNPISGHATLYWYQQILGQGPKLLIQFQNNGVVDDSQLPKDRFSAERLKGVDSTLKIQPAKLEDSAVYLCASSLEPGTEAFFGQGTRLTVV.

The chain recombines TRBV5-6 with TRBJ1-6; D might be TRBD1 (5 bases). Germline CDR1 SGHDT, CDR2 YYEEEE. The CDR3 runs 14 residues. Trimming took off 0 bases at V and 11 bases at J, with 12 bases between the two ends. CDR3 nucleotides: TGTGCCAGCAGCTTGGATATAGGGGTAGCACCCCTCCACTTT. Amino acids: CASSLDIGVAPLHF.

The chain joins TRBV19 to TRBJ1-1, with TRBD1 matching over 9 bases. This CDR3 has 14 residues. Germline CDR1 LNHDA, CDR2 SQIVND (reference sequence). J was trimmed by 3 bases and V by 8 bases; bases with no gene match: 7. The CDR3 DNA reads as TGTGCCAGTTTACCTCGGGACAGGGACACTGAAGCTTTCTTT. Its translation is CASLPRDRDTEAFF. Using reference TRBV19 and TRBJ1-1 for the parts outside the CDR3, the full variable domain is DGGITQSPKYLFRKEGQNVTLSCEQNLNHDAMYWYRQDPGQGLRLIYYSQIVNDFQKGDIAEGYSVSREKKESFPLTVTSAQKNPTAFYLCASLPRDRDTEAFFGQGTRLTVV.

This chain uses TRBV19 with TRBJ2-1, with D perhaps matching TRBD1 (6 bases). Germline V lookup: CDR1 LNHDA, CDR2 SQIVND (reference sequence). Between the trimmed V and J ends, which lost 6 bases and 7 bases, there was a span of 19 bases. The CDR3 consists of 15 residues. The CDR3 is CASRTGSSVFNEQFF. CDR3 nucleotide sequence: TGTGCCAGTAGAACAGGGAGTAGTGTTTTTAATGAGCAGTTCTTC.

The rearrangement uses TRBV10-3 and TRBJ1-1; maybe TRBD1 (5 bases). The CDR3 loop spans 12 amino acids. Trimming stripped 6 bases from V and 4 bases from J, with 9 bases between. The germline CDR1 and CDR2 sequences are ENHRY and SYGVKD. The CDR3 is CAIRDTSTEAFF. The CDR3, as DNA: TGTGCCATCAGGGACACAAGCACTGAAGCTTTCTTT.

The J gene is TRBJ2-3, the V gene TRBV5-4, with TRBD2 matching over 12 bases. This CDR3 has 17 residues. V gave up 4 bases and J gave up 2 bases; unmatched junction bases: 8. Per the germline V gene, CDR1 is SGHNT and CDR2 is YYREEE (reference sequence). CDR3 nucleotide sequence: TGTGCCAGCAGCCCTCGGACTAGCGGGACATTCACAGATACGCAGTATTTT. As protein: CASSPRTSGTFTDTQYF.

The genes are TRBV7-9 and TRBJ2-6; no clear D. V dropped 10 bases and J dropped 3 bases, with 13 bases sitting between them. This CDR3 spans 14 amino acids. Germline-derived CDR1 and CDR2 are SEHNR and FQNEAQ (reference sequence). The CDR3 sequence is CATDEAYGANVLTF. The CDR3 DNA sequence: TGTGCCACCGATGAGGCGTATGGGGCCAACGTCCTGACTTTC.

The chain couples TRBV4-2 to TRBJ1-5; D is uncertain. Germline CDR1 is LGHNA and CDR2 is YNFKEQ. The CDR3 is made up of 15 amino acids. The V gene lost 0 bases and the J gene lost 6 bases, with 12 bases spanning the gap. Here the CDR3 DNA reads TGTGCCAGCAGCCAAGATTCTAGCTCTGCTCAGCCCCAGCATTTT. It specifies CASSQDSSSAQPQHF.

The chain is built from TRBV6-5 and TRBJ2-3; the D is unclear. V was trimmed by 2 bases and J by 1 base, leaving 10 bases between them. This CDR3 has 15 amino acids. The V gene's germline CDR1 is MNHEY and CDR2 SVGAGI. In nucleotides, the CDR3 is TGTGCCAGCAGTTACATGCGCGGTGGCACAGATACGCAGTATTTT. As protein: CASSYMRGGTDTQYF.

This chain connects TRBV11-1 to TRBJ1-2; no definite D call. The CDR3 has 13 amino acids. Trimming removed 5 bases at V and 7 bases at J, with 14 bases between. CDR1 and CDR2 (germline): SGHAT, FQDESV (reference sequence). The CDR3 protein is CASSASPSIGYTF. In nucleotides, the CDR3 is TGTGCCAGCAGCGCTAGCCCTTCGATTGGCTACACCTTC.

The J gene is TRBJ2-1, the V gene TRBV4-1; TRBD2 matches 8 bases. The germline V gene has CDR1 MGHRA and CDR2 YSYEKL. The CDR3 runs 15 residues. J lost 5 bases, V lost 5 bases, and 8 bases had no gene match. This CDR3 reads CASSFQREWDNEQFF. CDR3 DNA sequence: TGCGCCAGCAGCTTCCAGCGGGAGTGGGACAATGAGCAGTTCTTC.

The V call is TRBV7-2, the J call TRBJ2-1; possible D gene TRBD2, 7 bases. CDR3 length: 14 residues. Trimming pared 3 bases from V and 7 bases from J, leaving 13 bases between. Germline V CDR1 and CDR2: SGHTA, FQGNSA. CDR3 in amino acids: CASSFEGGGNEQFF. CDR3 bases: TGTGCCAGCAGCTTCGAGGGAGGGGGAAATGAGCAGTTCTTC.

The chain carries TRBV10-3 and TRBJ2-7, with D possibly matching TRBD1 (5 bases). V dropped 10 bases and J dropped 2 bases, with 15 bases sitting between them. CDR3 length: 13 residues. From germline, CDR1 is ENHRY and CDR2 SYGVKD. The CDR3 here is CATKSDSTYEQYF. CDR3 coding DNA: TGTGCCACGAAATCAGACAGCACCTACGAGCAGTACTTC.

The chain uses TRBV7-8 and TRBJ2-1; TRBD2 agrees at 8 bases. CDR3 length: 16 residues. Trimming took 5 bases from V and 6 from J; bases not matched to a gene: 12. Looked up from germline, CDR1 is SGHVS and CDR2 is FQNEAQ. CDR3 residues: CASSSSSGPTTNEQFF. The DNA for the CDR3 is TGTGCCAGCAGCAGCTCTAGCGGGCCCACCACCAATGAGCAGTTCTTC.

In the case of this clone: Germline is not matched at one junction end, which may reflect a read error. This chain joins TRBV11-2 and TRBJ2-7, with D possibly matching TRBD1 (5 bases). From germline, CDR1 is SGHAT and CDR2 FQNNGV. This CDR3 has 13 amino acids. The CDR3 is CASSLVQGSNPLF. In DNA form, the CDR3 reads TGTGCCAGCAGCTTAGTGCAGGGCTCTAACCCCCTCTTC.

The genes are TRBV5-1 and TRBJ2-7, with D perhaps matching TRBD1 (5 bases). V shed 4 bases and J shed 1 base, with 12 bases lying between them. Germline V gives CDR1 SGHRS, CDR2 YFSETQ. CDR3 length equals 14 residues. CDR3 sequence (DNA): TGCGCCAGCAGCCCAGGGTCGATTTCCTACGAGCAGTACTTC. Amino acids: CASSPGSISYEQYF. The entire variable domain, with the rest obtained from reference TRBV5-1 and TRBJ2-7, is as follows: KAGVTQTPRYLIKTRGQQVTLSCSPISGHRSVSWYQQTPGQGLQFLFEYFSETQRNKGNFPGRFSGRQFSNSRSEMNVSTLELGDSALYLCASSPGSISYEQYFGPGTRLTVT.